These 31 T cell receptor beta chains came from one sample sequenced in a study of monozygotic twins with inflammatory bowel disease. TCRdb re-called the 5' RACE reads, yielding one record per CDR3 amino acid sequence without DNA. The sample includes more than 110,000 distinct CDR3 sequences. What was sequenced was blood. These receptor sequences come from a human donor with ulcerative colitis or Crohn's disease, or a healthy co-twin of an affected twin (not recorded which).

This chain connects TRBV10-3 to TRBJ2-7; TCRdb selects TRBD1, and the lack of DNA leaves this call unchecked. Germline values: CDR1 ENHRY, CDR2 SYGVKD. CDR3 size: 11 residues. The CDR3: CATQGAYEQYF.

V usage is TRBV28 and J usage is TRBJ1-5; TCRdb indicates TRBD1, and absent DNA this call remains unverified. From germline, CDR1 is MDHEN and CDR2 SYDVKM. This CDR3 comprises 17 residues. This CDR3 is CASSKLLGRLLDQPQHF.

This chain links TRBV19 with TRBJ1-2; TCRdb calls TRBD1, which cannot be checked without DNA. Germline V gives CDR1 LNHDA, CDR2 SQIVND (reference sequence). The length of the CDR3 is 13 residues. The CDR3 region is CASRTGTGKSYTF.

The chain joins TRBV7-2 to TRBJ1-5. The length of the CDR3 is 15 residues. CDR1 and CDR2 from the germline V gene are SGHTA and FQGNSA. CDR3 residues: CASSQLVQGAQPQHF.

The J gene is TRBJ1-5, the V gene TRBV12-3 or TRBV12-4. CDR3 length: 13 residues. The CDR3 region is CASSIGILQPQHF.

The gene calls are TRBV15 and TRBJ1-5; absent DNA, TCRdb's TRBD1 call cannot be checked. Germline values: CDR1 LNHNV, CDR2 YYDKDF (reference sequence). The CDR3 loop spans 14 amino acids. The CDR3 here is CATSRDDRGQPQHF.

The chain joins TRBV12-3 or TRBV12-4 to TRBJ1-1. There are 14 residues in the CDR3. CDR3 loop: CASGSVTMNTEAFF.

The V gene is TRBV20-1, the J gene TRBJ1-4; TCRdb returns TRBD1, unconfirmable since there is no DNA. The CDR3 is 15 amino acids. CDR1 and CDR2 from the germline V gene are DFQATT and SNEGSKA (reference sequence). The CDR3 spells CSASPGQSFNEKLFF.

This sequence joins TRBV6-1 and TRBJ2-1; there is no DNA to check the TCRdb D call of TRBD1. There are 14 residues in the CDR3. Germline CDR1 reads MNHNS; CDR2 reads SASEGT. This CDR3 reads CASSRDRGLSEQFF.

The V and J genes are TRBV4-3 and TRBJ2-7; TCRdb designates TRBD1, a call that cannot be tested without DNA. CDR1 LGHNA and CDR2 YSLEER come from the germline V gene. The CDR3 length is 16 residues. CDR3 protein: CASSLSGTGRSYEQYF.

The chain recombines TRBV29-1 with TRBJ2-3; absent DNA, TCRdb's TRBD2 call cannot be checked. The CDR3 runs to 15 residues. Germline values: CDR1 SQVTM, CDR2 ANQGSEA. CDR3 sequence: CSVAFAGGPTDTQYF.

The J gene is TRBJ1-4, the V gene TRBV5-6. Germline V lookup: CDR1 SGHDT, CDR2 YYEEEE. This CDR3 is built from 12 residues. CDR3 loop: CASSQDRRGLFF. The full variable domain, rest sourced from reference TRBV5-6 and TRBJ1-4, is DAGVTQSPTHLIKTRGQQVTLRCSPKSGHDTVSWYQQALGQGPQFIFQYYEEEERQRGNFPDRFSGHQFPNYSSELNVNALLLGDSALYLCASSQDRRGLFFGSGTQLSVL.

The chain uses TRBV4-3 and TRBJ2-1; no DNA is available, so the TRBD2 call from TCRdb remains unchecked. There are 15 residues in the CDR3. The germline V gene encodes CDR1 LGHNA and CDR2 YSLEER. The chain's CDR3 is CASSRTSGSANEQFF.

V gene TRBV20-1 combines with J gene TRBJ2-7; checking the TCRdb D call of TRBD2 is not possible without DNA. The CDR3 has 15 residues. The germline CDR1 and CDR2 sequences are DFQATT and SNEGSKA (reference sequence). The chain's CDR3 is CSAGGGTSGRGVEYF.

The chain carries TRBV5-1 and TRBJ1-1. The CDR3 runs to 14 residues. Germline-derived CDR1 and CDR2 are SGHRS and YFSETQ. This CDR3 is CASSLFRLNTEAFF. Combining the CDR3 with reference TRBV5-1 and TRBJ1-1 gives the whole variable domain KAGVTQTPRYLIKTRGQQVTLSCSPISGHRSVSWYQQTPGQGLQFLFEYFSETQRNKGNFPGRFSGRQFSNSRSEMNVSTLELGDSALYLCASSLFRLNTEAFFGQGTRLTVV.

The chain carries TRBV12-3 or TRBV12-4 and TRBJ2-7. CDR3 length: 15 residues. The CDR3 sequence is CASSLAGQEPYEQYF.

J is TRBJ1-1 and V is TRBV5-4. CDR1 is SGHNT, CDR2 YYREEE, per germline (reference sequence). This CDR3 region has 15 residues. The CDR3 loop is CASSLSISANTEAFF.

This chain uses TRBV5-1 with TRBJ2-5; with no DNA, the TCRdb D assignment of TRBD1 cannot be verified. The CDR3 has 15 residues. Germline CDR1 is SGHRS and CDR2 is YFSETQ. CDR3 loop: CASSPGTAAEETQYF.

This chain links TRBV19 with TRBJ1-1. Per germline, CDR1 LNHDA and CDR2 SQIVND (reference sequence). The CDR3 runs 11 residues. The CDR3 loop reads CASSKNTEAFF.

The V gene is TRBV24-1, the J gene TRBJ2-2; no DNA is available, so the TRBD1 call from TCRdb remains unchecked. The CDR3 runs 15 residues. The germline gives CDR1 KGHDR, CDR2 SFDVKD. The CDR3 sequence is CATTNTGPNTGELFF.

Here the CDR3 reads CASSDLTRVTGELFF. The genes are TRBV25-1 and TRBJ2-2; TCRdb selects TRBD1, and the lack of DNA leaves this call unchecked. Per germline, CDR1 MGHDK and CDR2 SYGVNS. The CDR3 runs 15 residues.

This chain connects TRBV3-1 to TRBJ2-3; the D gene TCRdb calls, TRBD2, cannot be checked with no DNA. Germline V lookup: CDR1 LGHDT, CDR2 YNNKEL (reference sequence). The CDR3 consists of 17 residues. This chain's CDR3 is CASHPGTLAGGLLTQYF.

The V gene is TRBV29-1, the J gene TRBJ2-5; there is no DNA to check the TCRdb D call of TRBD2. This CDR3 contains 15 residues. Germline V gene sequence: CDR1 SQVTM, CDR2 ANQGSEA. The CDR3: CSVEGGGRATETQYF.

The genes are TRBV7-2 and TRBJ2-2; TCRdb selects TRBD2, and the lack of DNA leaves this call unchecked. The CDR3 is made up of 16 amino acids. CDR1 SGHTA and CDR2 FQGNSA come from the germline V gene. CDR3: CASSLEAGVYTGELFF.

This sequence joins TRBV15 and TRBJ1-2; as DNA is missing, the TRBD1 call by TCRdb cannot be tested. The CDR3 is 17 residues long. Per germline, CDR1 LNHNV and CDR2 YYDKDF (reference sequence). The CDR3 sequence is CATSRDTPLHPNYGYTF.

This chain connects TRBV7-2 to TRBJ2-7; the TCRdb call, TRBD1, lacks DNA for checking. Germline V gene lookup returns CDR1 SGHTA and CDR2 FQGNSA. The CDR3 spans 15 residues. CDR3 in amino acids: CASSLDPLASYEQYF.

The V call is TRBV20-1, the J call TRBJ2-3; the D call of TRBD1 rests on TCRdb alone, since no DNA is present to check it. This CDR3 is built from 14 residues. Germline V CDR1 and CDR2: DFQATT, SNEGSKA (reference sequence). The chain's CDR3 is CSDQGGPRADTQYF.

The chain joins TRBV7-9 to TRBJ2-1. The CDR3 contains 11 residues. CDR1 and CDR2 from the germline V gene are SEHNR and FQNEAQ (reference sequence). This CDR3 reads CASTLADEQFF.

The CDR3 region is CASSQRGAKNIQYF. V gene TRBV3-1 combines with J gene TRBJ2-4; lacking DNA, the TRBD2 call made by TCRdb goes unchecked. CDR3 size: 14 residues. The germline CDR1 and CDR2 sequences are LGHDT and YNNKEL (reference sequence). Filled out from reference TRBV3-1 and TRBJ2-4, the complete variable domain reads DTAVSQTPKYLVTQMGNDKSIKCEQNLGHDTMYWYKQDSKKFLKIMFSYNNKELIINETVPNRFSPKSPDKAHLNLHINSLELGDSAVYFCASSQRGAKNIQYFGAGTRLSVL.

This chain links TRBV7-2 with TRBJ1-1; TCRdb names TRBD1, which stays unverified in the absence of DNA. The CDR3 is made up of 13 amino acids. In germline, CDR1 is SGHTA, CDR2 FQGNSA. This CDR3 reads CASSLQGTTEAFF.

V and J are TRBV5-1 and TRBJ1-4; TCRdb selects TRBD1, and the lack of DNA leaves this call unchecked. CDR1 is SGHRS and CDR2 is YFSETQ in the germline V gene. This CDR3 contains 18 residues. The CDR3 loop is CASSLALGNPGGREKLFF.